This TCR beta chain was documented in a study of T cells after yellow fever vaccination. Looking at the study overall: Low-cell-number fractions were prepared with SMART-Seq v4 Ultra Low Input.

This clonotype was seen repeatedly, ten times or more. No antigen is known for it. The authors made TCR cDNA by 5'RACE template switching, adding a universal primer site and UMIs. TCRdb re-called the 5' RACE reads with MiXCR, one entry per CDR3 protein. The table lists about 320,000 distinct CDR3 sequences, approximately 12% of them singletons, with 3% to 3.5% in the top ten. Study-wide results and caveats: When the response was secondary, it was weaker but reached its peak faster, day 5 versus 15. The booster saw the reappearance of most primary-vaccination clones (roughly 96% CD4, 88% CD8).

Trimming removed 0 bases at V and 5 bases at J, with 8 bases between. The germline V gene encodes CDR1 SGHRS and CDR2 YFSETQ. The CDR3 consists of 13 residues. This clonotype originated in a man aged 18 to 29 who received the YFV17D yellow fever vaccine. The J gene is TRBJ2-5, the V gene TRBV5-1; unclear D gene. The specimen comprised CD4+ T cells sorted from PBMCs, sampled 45 days after the yellow fever booster vaccination. The CDR3 nucleotides are TGCGCCAGCAGCTTGGGGGTCAGGGAGACCCAGTACTTC. The encoded protein is CASSLGVRETQYF.